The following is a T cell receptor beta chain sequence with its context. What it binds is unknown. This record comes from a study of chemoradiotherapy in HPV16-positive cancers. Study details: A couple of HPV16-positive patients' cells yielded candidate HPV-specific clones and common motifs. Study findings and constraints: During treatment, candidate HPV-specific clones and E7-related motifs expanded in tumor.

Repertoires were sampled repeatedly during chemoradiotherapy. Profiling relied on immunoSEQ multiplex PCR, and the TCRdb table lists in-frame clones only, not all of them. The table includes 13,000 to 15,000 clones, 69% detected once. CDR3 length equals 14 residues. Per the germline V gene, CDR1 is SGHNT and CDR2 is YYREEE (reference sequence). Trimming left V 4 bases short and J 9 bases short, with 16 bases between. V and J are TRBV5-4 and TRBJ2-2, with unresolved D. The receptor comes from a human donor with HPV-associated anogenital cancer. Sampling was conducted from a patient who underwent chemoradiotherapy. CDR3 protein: CASSPDFGPRELFF. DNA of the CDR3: TGTGCCAGCAGCCCCGACTTTGGGCCCCGGGAGCTGTTTTTT.